The present entry profiles one TCR beta chain with its context. Its antigen is undetermined. This sample was taken from a study of beta chain features in type 1 diabetes. CDR3 size: 15 residues. Germline V lookup: CDR1 LGHNA, CDR2 YSLEER. The V end lost 0 bases, the J end lost 2 bases, and 10 bases lay between the germline ends. General study points: PCR, the amplification step, might favor shorter templates, equally in patients and controls. Within each of all four CD4+ subsets, Type 1 diabetes patients had TCRB CDR3s that were moderately but significantly shorter. Relative to healthy donors, patients appeared to have naive, central memory and Treg TCRB repertoires that were more similar.

Of the isolated RNA, all was reverse transcribed, and so the sequenced material was expressed TCRB transcripts. This table comes from immunoSEQ multiplex PCR, and its TCRdb copy is limited to in-frame clones, with some not included. The profile shows over 150,000 clones, approximately 7.8% of them singletons. This TCR was sampled from a woman aged 40 to 49 with type 1 diabetes. Sequenced: central memory CD4+ T cells from blood. The chain joins TRBV4-3 to TRBJ1-1; unclear D gene. Here the CDR3 reads CASSQEPSRNTEAFF. CDR3 DNA sequence: TGCGCCAGCAGCCAAGAACCGTCCAGAAACACTGAAGCTTTCTTT.